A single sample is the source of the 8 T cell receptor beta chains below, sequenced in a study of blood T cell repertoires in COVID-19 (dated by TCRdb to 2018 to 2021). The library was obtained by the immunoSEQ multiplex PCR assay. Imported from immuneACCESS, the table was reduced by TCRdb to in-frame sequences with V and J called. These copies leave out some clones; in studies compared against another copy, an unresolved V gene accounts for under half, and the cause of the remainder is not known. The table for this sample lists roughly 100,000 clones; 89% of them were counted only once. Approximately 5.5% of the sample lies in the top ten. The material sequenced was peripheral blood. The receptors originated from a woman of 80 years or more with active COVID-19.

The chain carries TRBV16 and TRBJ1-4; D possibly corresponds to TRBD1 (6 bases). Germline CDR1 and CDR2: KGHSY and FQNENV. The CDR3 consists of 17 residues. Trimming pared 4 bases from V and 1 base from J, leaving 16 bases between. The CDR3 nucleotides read TGTGCCAGCAGCCCGTACAGGGCTTCGGGAACTAATGAAAAACTGTTTTTT. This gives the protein CASSPYRASGTNEKLFF.

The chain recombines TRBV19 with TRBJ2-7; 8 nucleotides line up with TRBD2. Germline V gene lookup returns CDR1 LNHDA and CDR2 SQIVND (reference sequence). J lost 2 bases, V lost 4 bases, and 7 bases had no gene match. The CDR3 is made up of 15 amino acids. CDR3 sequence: CASSTTGTRAYEQYF. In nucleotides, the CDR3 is TGTGCCAGTAGTACCACAGGGACTAGGGCCTACGAGCAGTACTTC.

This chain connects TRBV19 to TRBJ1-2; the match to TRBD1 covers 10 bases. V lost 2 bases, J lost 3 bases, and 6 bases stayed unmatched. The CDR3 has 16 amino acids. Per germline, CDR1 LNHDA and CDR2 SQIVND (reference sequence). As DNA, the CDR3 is TGTGCCAGTAGTATACCGGGGACAGGGGACTACTATGGCTACACCTTC. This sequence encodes CASSIPGTGDYYGYTF.

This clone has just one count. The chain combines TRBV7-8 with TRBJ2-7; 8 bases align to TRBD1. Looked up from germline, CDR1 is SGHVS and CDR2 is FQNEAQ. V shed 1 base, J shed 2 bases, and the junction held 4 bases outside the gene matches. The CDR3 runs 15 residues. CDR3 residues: CASSLGGQATYEQYF. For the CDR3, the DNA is TGTGCCAGCAGCTTAGGGGGACAGGCCACCTACGAGCAGTACTTC.

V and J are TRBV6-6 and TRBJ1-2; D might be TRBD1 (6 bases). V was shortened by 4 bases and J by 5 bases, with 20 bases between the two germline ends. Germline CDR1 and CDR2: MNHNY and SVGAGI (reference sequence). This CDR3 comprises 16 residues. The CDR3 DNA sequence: TGTGCCAGCAGTTGGGTGGGAGGAGGGGGGGGATATGGCTACACCTTC. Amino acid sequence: CASSWVGGGGGYGYTF.

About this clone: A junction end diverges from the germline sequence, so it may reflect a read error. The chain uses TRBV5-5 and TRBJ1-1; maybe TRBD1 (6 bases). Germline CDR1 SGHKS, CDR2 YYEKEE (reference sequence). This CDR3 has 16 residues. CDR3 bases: TGTGCCAGCAGTTTGGGGGCCAGTAGGATGAACACTGAAGCTTTCTTT. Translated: CASSLGASRMNTEAFF.

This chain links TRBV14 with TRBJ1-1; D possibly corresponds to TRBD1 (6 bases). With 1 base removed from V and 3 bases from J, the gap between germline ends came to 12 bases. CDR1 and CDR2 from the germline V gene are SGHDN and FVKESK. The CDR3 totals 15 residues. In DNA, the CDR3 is TGTGCCAGCAGCCAAGGTTTAGGACAGTACACTGAAGCTTTCTTT. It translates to CASSQGLGQYTEAFF.

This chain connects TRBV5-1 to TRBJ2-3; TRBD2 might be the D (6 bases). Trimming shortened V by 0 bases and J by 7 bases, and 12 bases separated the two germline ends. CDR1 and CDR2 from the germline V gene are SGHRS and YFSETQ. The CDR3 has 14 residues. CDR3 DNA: TGCGCCAGCAGCTTGGTCCTAGCGACGAATACGCAGTATTTT. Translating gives CASSLVLATNTQYF.